This T cell receptor (beta chain) was identified in a study of blood T cell repertoires in COVID-19. Study summary: Acute and convalescent COVID-19 samples came from the United States, Italy and Spain. Sources were T cells, B-cell-depleted T cells, or PBMCs; the material itself was cDNA or gDNA.

Per the study methods: Amplification of reference gene primers was used by the study to estimate nucleated cell counts. Clones were sequenced by immunoSEQ multiplex PCR, and TCRdb holds only the in-frame ones, with some missing. V, J and clone size are taken as reported in that table, and D and trimming were inferred from the DNA itself. Of roughly 70,000 clones listed, 88% are singletons. Germline CDR1 reads KGHDR; CDR2 reads SFDVKD. J was trimmed by 3 bases and V by 8 bases; bases with no gene match: 5. The CDR3 sequence is 13 residues long. The receptor's source is a human donor in a cohort sampled during active COVID-19. The sequenced sample was peripheral blood. The chain is built from TRBV24-1 and TRBJ1-2, with TRBD1 identical over 7 bases. For the CDR3, the DNA is TGTGCCACCAACACAGGGGATGACTATGGCTACACCTTC. It codes for CATNTGDDYGYTF.